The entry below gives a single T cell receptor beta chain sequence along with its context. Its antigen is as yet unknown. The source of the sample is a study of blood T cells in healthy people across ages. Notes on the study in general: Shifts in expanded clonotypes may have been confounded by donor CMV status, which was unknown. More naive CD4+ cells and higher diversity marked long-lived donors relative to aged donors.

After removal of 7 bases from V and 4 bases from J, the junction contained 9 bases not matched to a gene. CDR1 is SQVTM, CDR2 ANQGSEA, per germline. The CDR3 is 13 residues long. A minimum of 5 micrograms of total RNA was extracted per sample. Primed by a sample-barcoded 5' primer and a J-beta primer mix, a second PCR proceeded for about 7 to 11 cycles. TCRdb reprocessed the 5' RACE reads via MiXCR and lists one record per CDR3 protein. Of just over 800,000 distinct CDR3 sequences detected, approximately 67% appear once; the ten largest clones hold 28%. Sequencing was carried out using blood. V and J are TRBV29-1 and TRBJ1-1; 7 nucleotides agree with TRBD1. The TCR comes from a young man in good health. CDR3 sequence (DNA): TGCAGCGGGACCACAGGGGTGGGCACTGAAGCTTTCTTT. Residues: CSGTTGVGTEAFF.